The sequence of this T cell receptor beta chain was determined in a study of cytomegalovirus exposure and HLA in healthy donors. Study background: Of the donors genotyped, about 410 in all, 75% to 85% fell in the Caucasian-associated ancestry cluster.

Overall study results and limits: Other equally common chains were less clonally expanded than HLA-associated TCR beta chains, a later analysis showed. The Asian-associated ancestry cluster reportedly had fewer N-insertions than the roughly 670-donor mean in a later analysis.

Remarks on this clone: What it recognizes is unknown.

Unrecorded immune exposures were likely, despite nominal health at sampling. PCR used 60 Vbeta primers and 13 Jbeta primers. Sequencing was performed with immunoSEQ multiplex PCR; in TCRdb, only in-frame clones are kept and a portion is missing. The sample records approximately 100,000 clones, around 72% being singletons. Germline V gene sequence: CDR1 SGHRS, CDR2 YFSETQ. V was clipped by 7 bases and J by 3 bases, with 13 bases between them. CDR3 size: 13 residues. The chain has TRBV5-1 and TRBJ2-5; a possible D gene is TRBD2 (7 bases). The sample comprised PBMCs. The TCR sequence derives from a male donor in good health and CMV-seropositive. The DNA of the CDR3 is TGCGCCAGCGGGAGGGGGGGCGAAGAGACCCAGTACTTC. This gives the protein CASGRGGEETQYF.